A single sample is the source of the 26 T cell receptor beta chains below, sequenced in a study of T-cell reconstitution after alpha-beta-depleted transplantation in children. Unique molecular identifiers were incorporated when the TCRbeta library was constructed. TCRdb ran MiXCR on the PCR reads and lists one entry per CDR3 protein. The sample comprises some 500,000 distinct CDR3 sequences, around 20% of which are singletons, and approximately 3% rests with the top ten. The source was PBMCs from the stem cell graft donor, collected from the stem cell graft. These receptors all stem from a human donor who donated a stem cell graft to a child with acute lymphoblastic leukemia.

This clonotype was picked up a small number of times. The chain carries TRBV7-9 and TRBJ2-7; D gene uncertain. CDR1 and CDR2 from the germline V gene are SEHNR and FQNEAQ (reference sequence). V lost 4 bases and J lost 4, with 14 bases in between. The CDR3 spans 14 residues. The CDR3 loop is CASSSLQVGYEQYF. The CDR3, as DNA: TGTGCCAGCAGCTCGCTCCAGGTTGGATACGAGCAGTACTTC. The full variable domain, its missing parts supplied by reference TRBV7-9 and TRBJ2-7, is DTGVSQNPRHKITKRGQNVTFRCDPISEHNRLYWYRQTLGQGPEFLTYFQNEAQLEKSRLLSDRFSAERPKGSFSTLEIQRTEQGDSAMYLCASSSLQVGYEQYFGPGTRLTVT.

The rearrangement uses TRBV3-1 and TRBJ2-7; 7 nucleotides line up with TRBD1. The germline CDR1 and CDR2 sequences are LGHDT and YNNKEL (reference sequence). The CDR3 length is 16 residues. Losses at the gene ends were 4 bases for V and 1 base for J; bases not matched to a gene: 10. As DNA, the CDR3 is TGTGCCAGCAGCCCAGCAGCACAGGGGTGGTCCTACGAGCAGTACTTC. Amino acids: CASSPAAQGWSYEQYF.

This clonotype has only a few counts. This sequence joins TRBV5-1 and TRBJ2-3; 7 bases line up with TRBD2. Germline-derived CDR1 and CDR2 are SGHRS and YFSETQ. The CDR3 consists of 15 residues. Germline trimming cut 2 bases from V and 2 bases from J; bases unmatched to any gene: 5. The CDR3 loop is CASSFPKRDTDTQYF. The CDR3 coding sequence is TGCGCCAGCAGCTTCCCCAAGCGGGACACAGATACGCAGTATTTT.

DNA of the CDR3: TGCGCCAGCAGCTGGGGGACTAGCGCCTACGAGCAGTACTTC. Protein: CASSWGTSAYEQYF. The chain uses TRBV5-1 and TRBJ2-7; 10 bases are a match to TRBD2. J lost 2 bases, V lost 3 bases, and 2 bases had no gene match. This CDR3 region has 14 residues. Germline assignment: CDR1 SGHRS and CDR2 YFSETQ.

This chain uses TRBV20-1 with TRBJ2-1; the match to TRBD2 covers 7 bases. The ends lost 0 bases at V and 4 bases at J; junction bases unmatched: 9. From germline, CDR1 is DFQATT and CDR2 SNEGSKA (reference sequence). CDR3 length equals 16 residues. CDR3 sequence reads: CSARDLAASGYNEQFF. As DNA, the CDR3 is TGCAGTGCTAGAGATCTGGCGGCTAGCGGTTACAATGAGCAGTTCTTC.

This clonotype was observed a few times. The CDR3 coding sequence is TGTGCCAGCAGCCCCTCGGCAACCGGGGAGCTGTTTTTT. This gives the protein CASSPSATGELFF. The gene calls are TRBV7-2 and TRBJ2-2, with D hard to call. The ends were cut back, 5 bases at V and 5 bases at J, with 9 bases in the middle. The CDR3 totals 13 residues. Per the germline V gene, CDR1 is SGHTA and CDR2 is FQGNSA.

This clonotype has just a few counts. The rearrangement joins TRBV5-1 to TRBJ2-4, with D uncertain. Between the trimmed V and J ends, which lost 3 bases and 6 bases, there was a span of 13 bases. The CDR3 sequence is 14 residues long. CDR1 is SGHRS, CDR2 YFSETQ, per germline. The CDR3 loop is CASSSTLGLNIQYF. The CDR3 DNA is TGCGCCAGCAGCTCCACCCTTGGCCTAAACATTCAGTACTTC.

This clonotype appeared a few times. The chain links TRBV20-1 to TRBJ1-5; weak D call: TRBD1 (6 bases). The CDR3 length is 14 residues. CDR1 is DFQATT, CDR2 SNEGSKA, per germline (reference sequence). The ends were cut back, 5 bases at V and 4 bases at J, with 15 bases in the middle. CDR3 bases: TGCAGTGCTTTATCGGACAGAGGGAATCAGCCCCAGCATTTT. Encoded protein: CSALSDRGNQPQHF.

The chain is built from TRBV28 and TRBJ1-6; D is unclear. The germline V gene has CDR1 MDHEN and CDR2 SYDVKM. With 2 bases removed from V and 0 bases from J, the gap between germline ends came to 14 bases. This CDR3 is built from 18 residues. The CDR3: CASSLLAAGSSYNSPLHF. The DNA of the CDR3 is TGTGCCAGCAGTTTACTAGCCGCCGGCAGCTCCTATAATTCACCCCTCCACTTT.

CDR3 in amino acids: CASSPGDRGTEAFF. The CDR3 DNA sequence: TGCGCCAGCAGCCCCGGGGACAGGGGGACTGAAGCTTTCTTT. V usage is TRBV5-1 and J usage is TRBJ1-1, with TRBD1 matching 11 bases. CDR3 length: 14 amino acids. After removal of 4 bases from V and 5 bases from J, the junction contained 4 bases not matched to a gene. Germline CDR1 SGHRS, CDR2 YFSETQ.

The chain has TRBV5-1 and TRBJ2-7, with 10 bases fitting TRBD2. CDR1 is SGHRS and CDR2 is YFSETQ in the germline V gene. The CDR3 has 15 residues. Losses at the gene ends were 4 bases for V and 2 bases for J; bases not matched to a gene: 6. CDR3 coding DNA: TGCGCCAGCAGCGACCTAGCGGGGGATACCTACGAGCAGTACTTC. Its protein is CASSDLAGDTYEQYF.

This clonotype was observed at least ten times. The rearrangement links TRBV7-2 to TRBJ1-3; weak D call: TRBD1 (6 bases). This CDR3 is built from 17 residues. The germline V gene has CDR1 SGHTA and CDR2 FQGNSA. The V and J ends lost 4 bases and 3 bases respectively, with 19 bases between them. CDR3 in DNA: TGTGCCAGCAGCTCCCCGTACGGGGGGCAGATTGGAAACACCATATATTTT. It yields the protein CASSSPYGGQIGNTIYF.

This clonotype was detected a few times. V and J are TRBV11-2 and TRBJ2-3, with a possible D match to TRBD2 (6 bases). The CDR3 is made up of 16 amino acids. The ends were cut back, 4 bases at V and 6 bases at J, with 20 bases in the middle. Germline assignment: CDR1 SGHAT and CDR2 FQNNGV. DNA for the CDR3: TGTGCCAGCAGCTCTCGGAACGCGGGAAGTGCCGATACGCAGTATTTT. Translation gives CASSSRNAGSADTQYF. The variable domain in full, completed from reference TRBV11-2 and TRBJ2-3, reads EAGVAQSPRYKIIEKRQSVAFWCNPISGHATLYWYQQILGQGPKLLIQFQNNGVVDDSQLPKDRFSAERLKGVDSTLKIQPAKLEDSAVYLCASSSRNAGSADTQYFGPGTRLTVL.

V usage is TRBV10-3 and J usage is TRBJ2-5; the match to TRBD1 covers 7 bases. CDR1 is ENHRY and CDR2 is SYGVKD in the germline V gene. CDR3 size: 14 residues. V shed 7 bases and J 0 bases; nucleotides not matched to a gene: 5. The CDR3 DNA reads as TGTGCCATCATGAGTGACAGGGACCAAGAGACCCAGTACTTC. This translates into CAIMSDRDQETQYF.

The rearrangement uses TRBV7-9 and TRBJ2-7; D is unclear. The CDR3 extends over 16 amino acids. CDR1 is SEHNR and CDR2 is FQNEAQ in the germline V gene (reference sequence). Trimming took 5 bases from V and 1 from J, leaving 18 bases between them. The CDR3 DNA reads TGTGCCAGCAGCCCGTATGAATTCGGACGGTCCTACGAGCAGTACTTC. Its translation is CASSPYEFGRSYEQYF.

This clonotype was seen only a few times. The V call is TRBV27, the J call TRBJ2-1; no clear D. The CDR3 sequence is 14 residues long. Trimming left V 10 bases short and J 7 bases short, with 20 bases between. Germline-derived CDR1 and CDR2 are MNHEY and SMNVEV (reference sequence). As DNA, the CDR3 is TGTGCCACCCAGTTGGCTCCCCGAAGGAATGAGCAGTTCTTC. As protein: CATQLAPRRNEQFF.

This clonotype was counted a few times. DNA of the CDR3: TGTGCCAGCAGTTACGCAGGGGGCTACGAGCAGTACTTC. Its protein product is CASSYAGGYEQYF. V usage is TRBV6-6 and J usage is TRBJ2-7, with 7 bases fitting TRBD1. The CDR3 contains 13 residues. Losses at the gene ends were 2 bases for V and 3 bases for J; bases not matched to a gene: 1. From germline, CDR1 is MNHNY and CDR2 SVGAGI (reference sequence).

The chain recombines TRBV7-9 with TRBJ1-2; D might be TRBD1 (6 bases). The CDR3 length is 13 residues. CDR1 and CDR2 from the germline V gene are SEHNR and FQNEAQ (reference sequence). The V end lost 1 base, the J end lost 7 bases, and 10 bases lay between the germline ends. CDR3 region: CASSLGGGFGYTF. The CDR3 DNA sequence: TGTGCCAGCAGCTTAGGTGGGGGCTTTGGCTACACCTTC.

CDR3 nucleotide sequence: TGTGCCAGCAGCTCGACGTTAGCTTTGGAGACCCAGTACTTC. This gives the protein CASSSTLALETQYF. The chain links TRBV9 to TRBJ2-5; no clear D. V lost 4 bases and J lost 5, with 15 bases in between. This CDR3 is built from 14 residues. Germline V gene data show CDR1 as SGDLS and CDR2 as YYNGEE.

This clonotype has only a few counts. The chain links TRBV4-1 to TRBJ2-7, with 8 bases aligning to TRBD1. The V segment lost 5 bases and the J segment 3 bases; nucleotides outside the gene matches: 15. This CDR3 is built from 17 residues. In germline, CDR1 is MGHRA, CDR2 YSYEKL. CDR3 nucleotide sequence: TGCGCCAGCAGCTGGAGCGCTAGGGACAGGTCTGGCTACGAGCAGTACTTC. Translated: CASSWSARDRSGYEQYF.

This clonotype was counted a few times. This chain links TRBV30 with TRBJ2-6, with D tentatively TRBD1 (6 bases). V dropped 0 bases and J dropped 7 bases, with 7 bases sitting between them. This CDR3 contains 13 residues. The germline V gene has CDR1 GTSNPN and CDR2 SVGIG (reference sequence). CDR3 residues: CAWSVGTANVLTF. The CDR3 DNA reads TGTGCCTGGAGTGTAGGGACAGCCAACGTCCTGACTTTC.

J is TRBJ2-1 and V is TRBV14; D gene ambiguous. Germline assignment: CDR1 SGHDN and CDR2 FVKESK. Trimming pared 0 bases from V and 5 bases from J, leaving 5 bases between. CDR3 length: 13 amino acids. The CDR3 sequence: CASSQDLHNEQFF. In DNA, the CDR3 is TGTGCCAGCAGCCAAGACTTGCACAATGAGCAGTTCTTC.

In DNA, the CDR3 is TGCGCCAGCAGCTCACACGGGACGGTCTCTGGAAACACCATATATTTT. Protein: CASSSHGTVSGNTIYF. J is TRBJ1-3 and V is TRBV5-1, with D possibly matching TRBD1 (5 bases). CDR1 and CDR2 (germline): SGHRS, YFSETQ. With 3 bases removed from V and 0 bases from J, the gap between germline ends came to 13 bases. The CDR3 spans 16 residues.

The V and J genes are TRBV15 and TRBJ2-5; D tentatively reads TRBD1 or TRBD2 (6 bases each). Between the trimmed V and J ends, which lost 5 bases and 6 bases, there was a span of 19 bases. This CDR3 spans 15 amino acids. From germline, CDR1 is LNHNV and CDR2 YYDKDF (reference sequence). CDR3 DNA: TGTGCCACCAGCGGTGGAGGGGGTTTCCGAAAGACCCAGTACTTC. Translation: CATSGGGGFRKTQYF.

A few counts support this clonotype. This chain joins TRBV12-3 or TRBV12-4 and TRBJ2-5, with no clear D. The germline V and J ends were trimmed by 6 bases and 5 bases, with 22 bases remaining between them. This CDR3 contains 16 residues. The DNA of the CDR3 is TGTGCCAGCAGCCCTGACCCCACTGCTAGTGGGGAGACCCAGTACTTC. The encoded protein is CASSPDPTASGETQYF.

This rearrangement joins TRBV9 to TRBJ2-5; D might be TRBD1 (6 bases). Trimming took off 0 bases at V and 6 bases at J, with 24 bases between the two ends. The CDR3 consists of 18 residues. Germline V CDR1 and CDR2: SGDLS, YYNGEE. The CDR3 loop reads CASSVATGPHGGSQTQYF. In nucleotides, the CDR3 is TGTGCCAGCAGCGTAGCTACAGGTCCCCATGGGGGCTCTCAGACCCAGTACTTC.